The table lists the clone carrying this T cell receptor (beta chain) with many counts. The antigen remains unidentified. This entry is derived from a study of CD8 T cells in ankylosing spondylitis. Points from the study as a whole: Disease-linked clones, CD8+, were relatively rare in peripheral blood. Seemingly distinctive of ankylosing spondylitis blood was a TCR beta motif formed by eight highly homologous variants. Disease-linked clones reportedly showed significant enrichment in matched ankylosing spondylitis synovial fluid.

Libraries for TCR beta were made by quantitative 5'-RACE with molecular barcodes. TCRdb processed the 5' RACE reads anew with MiXCR; each CDR3 protein has one entry. This repertoire shows hundreds of thousands of distinct CDR3 sequences, around 25% found once; its top ten account for under 7%. Trimming at V came to 4 bases and at J to 6 bases, leaving 7 bases not matched to a gene. The CDR3 is 14 amino acids. CDR1 and CDR2 from the germline V gene are SQVTM and ANQGSEA. Material: blood, either unsorted or a sorted T cell fraction (not recorded which). The chain recombines TRBV29-1 with TRBJ2-4; 9 nucleotides match TRBD1. This sequence originates from a male donor with ankylosing spondylitis or in good health (not recorded which). CDR3 bases: TGCAGCGTTGTGGTCCAGGACAGGGGAAACATTCAGTACTTC. Residues: CSVVVQDRGNIQYF.